This T cell receptor beta chain was identified during a study of post-analysis software for immune sequencing data. Whole-study context: Several disease courses (relapsing-remitting, secondary progressive and progressive-relapsing) of multiple sclerosis were included. Study observations and caveats: Patients had higher frequencies than controls of roughly 5 TRBV segments, including TRBV5-6, TRBV5-1 and TRBV20-1.

A note on this clonotype: Its cognate antigen is unknown.

The CDR3 totals 13 residues. CDR1 and CDR2 from the germline V gene are SGHVS and FQNEAQ. Trimming left V 5 bases short and J 9 bases short, with 14 bases between. The TCR beta cDNA libraries carried unique molecular identifiers. Each CDR3 protein gets one entry after TCRdb re-called the PCR reads with MiXCR. The table lists some 800,000 distinct CDR3 sequences, just over 45% of them singletons. The sequencing sample was made of blood. The receptor was derived from a girl between 10 and 17 years old with multiple sclerosis. The chain is built from TRBV7-8 and TRBJ2-1; the D is unclear. In DNA, the CDR3 is TGTGCCAGCAGCCCGAGGTTTGGCGGTGAGCAGTTCTTC. Translated: CASSPRFGGEQFF.